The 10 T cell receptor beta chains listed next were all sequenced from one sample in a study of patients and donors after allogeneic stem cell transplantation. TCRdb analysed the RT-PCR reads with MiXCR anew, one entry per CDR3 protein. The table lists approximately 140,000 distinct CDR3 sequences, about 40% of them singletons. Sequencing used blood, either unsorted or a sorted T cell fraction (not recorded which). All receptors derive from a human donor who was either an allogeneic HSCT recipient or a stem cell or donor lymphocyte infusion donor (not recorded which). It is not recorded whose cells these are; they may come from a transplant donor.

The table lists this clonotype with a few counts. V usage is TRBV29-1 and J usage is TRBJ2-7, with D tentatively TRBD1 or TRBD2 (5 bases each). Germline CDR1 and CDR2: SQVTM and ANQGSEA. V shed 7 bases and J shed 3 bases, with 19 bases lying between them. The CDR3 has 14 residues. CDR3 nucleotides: TGCAGCGCCGGGGTCCGGCAGGGAAGCTACGAGCAGTACTTC. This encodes CSAGVRQGSYEQYF.

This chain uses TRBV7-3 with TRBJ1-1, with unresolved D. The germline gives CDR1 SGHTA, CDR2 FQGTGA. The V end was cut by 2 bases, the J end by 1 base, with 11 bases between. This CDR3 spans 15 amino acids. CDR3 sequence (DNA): TGTGCCAGCAGCTTAGAGAGTCTCCAGAACACTGAAGCTTTCTTT. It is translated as CASSLESLQNTEAFF.

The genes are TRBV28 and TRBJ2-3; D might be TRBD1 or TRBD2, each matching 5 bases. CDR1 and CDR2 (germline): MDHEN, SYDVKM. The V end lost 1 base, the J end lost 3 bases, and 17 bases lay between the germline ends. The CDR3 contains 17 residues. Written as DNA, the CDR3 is TGTGCCAGCAGTTTATCGTGGGGGTTCCCGGTAACAGATACGCAGTATTTT. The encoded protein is CASSLSWGFPVTDTQYF.

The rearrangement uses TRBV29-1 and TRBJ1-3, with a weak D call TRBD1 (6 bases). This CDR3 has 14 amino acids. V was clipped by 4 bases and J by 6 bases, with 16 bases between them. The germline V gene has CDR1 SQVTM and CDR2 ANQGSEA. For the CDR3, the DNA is TGCAGCGTTGCCCCCCCAGGGGTGGAAAACACCATATATTTT. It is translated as CSVAPPGVENTIYF.

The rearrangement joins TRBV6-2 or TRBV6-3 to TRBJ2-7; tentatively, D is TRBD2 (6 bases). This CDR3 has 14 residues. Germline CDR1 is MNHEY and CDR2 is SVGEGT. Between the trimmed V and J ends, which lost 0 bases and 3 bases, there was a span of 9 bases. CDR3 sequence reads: CASSYSGGDYEQYV. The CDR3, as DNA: TGTGCCAGCAGTTACTCTGGCGGGGACTACGAGCAGTACGTC.

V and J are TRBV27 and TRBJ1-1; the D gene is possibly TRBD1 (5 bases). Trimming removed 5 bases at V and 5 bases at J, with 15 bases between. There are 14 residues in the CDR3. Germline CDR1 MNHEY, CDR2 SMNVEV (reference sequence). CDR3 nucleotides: TGTGCCAGCAGTCCCGCGGGGGGTGGGACTGAAGCTTTCTTT. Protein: CASSPAGGGTEAFF.

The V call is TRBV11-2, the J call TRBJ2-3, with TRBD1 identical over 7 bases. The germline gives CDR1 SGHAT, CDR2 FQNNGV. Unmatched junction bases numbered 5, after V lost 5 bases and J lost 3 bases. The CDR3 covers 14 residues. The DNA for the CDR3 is TGTGCCAGCAGCGATAACAGGGGAACAGATACGCAGTATTTT. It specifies CASSDNRGTDTQYF.

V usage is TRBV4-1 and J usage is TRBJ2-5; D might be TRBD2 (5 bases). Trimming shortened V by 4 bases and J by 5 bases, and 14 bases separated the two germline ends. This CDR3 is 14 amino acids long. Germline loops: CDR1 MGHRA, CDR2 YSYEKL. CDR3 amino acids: CASSLREKWETQYF. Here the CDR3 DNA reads TGCGCCAGCAGCCTCCGGGAAAAATGGGAGACCCAGTACTTC.

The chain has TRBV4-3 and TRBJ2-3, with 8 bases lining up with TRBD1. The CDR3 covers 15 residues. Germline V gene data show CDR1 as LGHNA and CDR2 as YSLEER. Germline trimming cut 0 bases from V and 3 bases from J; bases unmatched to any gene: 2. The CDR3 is CASSQDRGRTDTQYF. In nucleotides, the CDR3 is TGCGCCAGCAGCCAAGACAGGGGGCGAACAGATACGCAGTATTTT.

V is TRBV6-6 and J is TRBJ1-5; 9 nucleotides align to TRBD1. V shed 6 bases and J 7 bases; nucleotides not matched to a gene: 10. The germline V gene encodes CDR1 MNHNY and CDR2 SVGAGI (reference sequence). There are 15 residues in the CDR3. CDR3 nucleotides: TGTGCCAGCAGCACAGGAACAGGGGGCGGGCAGCCCCAGCATTTT. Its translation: CASSTGTGGGQPQHF.